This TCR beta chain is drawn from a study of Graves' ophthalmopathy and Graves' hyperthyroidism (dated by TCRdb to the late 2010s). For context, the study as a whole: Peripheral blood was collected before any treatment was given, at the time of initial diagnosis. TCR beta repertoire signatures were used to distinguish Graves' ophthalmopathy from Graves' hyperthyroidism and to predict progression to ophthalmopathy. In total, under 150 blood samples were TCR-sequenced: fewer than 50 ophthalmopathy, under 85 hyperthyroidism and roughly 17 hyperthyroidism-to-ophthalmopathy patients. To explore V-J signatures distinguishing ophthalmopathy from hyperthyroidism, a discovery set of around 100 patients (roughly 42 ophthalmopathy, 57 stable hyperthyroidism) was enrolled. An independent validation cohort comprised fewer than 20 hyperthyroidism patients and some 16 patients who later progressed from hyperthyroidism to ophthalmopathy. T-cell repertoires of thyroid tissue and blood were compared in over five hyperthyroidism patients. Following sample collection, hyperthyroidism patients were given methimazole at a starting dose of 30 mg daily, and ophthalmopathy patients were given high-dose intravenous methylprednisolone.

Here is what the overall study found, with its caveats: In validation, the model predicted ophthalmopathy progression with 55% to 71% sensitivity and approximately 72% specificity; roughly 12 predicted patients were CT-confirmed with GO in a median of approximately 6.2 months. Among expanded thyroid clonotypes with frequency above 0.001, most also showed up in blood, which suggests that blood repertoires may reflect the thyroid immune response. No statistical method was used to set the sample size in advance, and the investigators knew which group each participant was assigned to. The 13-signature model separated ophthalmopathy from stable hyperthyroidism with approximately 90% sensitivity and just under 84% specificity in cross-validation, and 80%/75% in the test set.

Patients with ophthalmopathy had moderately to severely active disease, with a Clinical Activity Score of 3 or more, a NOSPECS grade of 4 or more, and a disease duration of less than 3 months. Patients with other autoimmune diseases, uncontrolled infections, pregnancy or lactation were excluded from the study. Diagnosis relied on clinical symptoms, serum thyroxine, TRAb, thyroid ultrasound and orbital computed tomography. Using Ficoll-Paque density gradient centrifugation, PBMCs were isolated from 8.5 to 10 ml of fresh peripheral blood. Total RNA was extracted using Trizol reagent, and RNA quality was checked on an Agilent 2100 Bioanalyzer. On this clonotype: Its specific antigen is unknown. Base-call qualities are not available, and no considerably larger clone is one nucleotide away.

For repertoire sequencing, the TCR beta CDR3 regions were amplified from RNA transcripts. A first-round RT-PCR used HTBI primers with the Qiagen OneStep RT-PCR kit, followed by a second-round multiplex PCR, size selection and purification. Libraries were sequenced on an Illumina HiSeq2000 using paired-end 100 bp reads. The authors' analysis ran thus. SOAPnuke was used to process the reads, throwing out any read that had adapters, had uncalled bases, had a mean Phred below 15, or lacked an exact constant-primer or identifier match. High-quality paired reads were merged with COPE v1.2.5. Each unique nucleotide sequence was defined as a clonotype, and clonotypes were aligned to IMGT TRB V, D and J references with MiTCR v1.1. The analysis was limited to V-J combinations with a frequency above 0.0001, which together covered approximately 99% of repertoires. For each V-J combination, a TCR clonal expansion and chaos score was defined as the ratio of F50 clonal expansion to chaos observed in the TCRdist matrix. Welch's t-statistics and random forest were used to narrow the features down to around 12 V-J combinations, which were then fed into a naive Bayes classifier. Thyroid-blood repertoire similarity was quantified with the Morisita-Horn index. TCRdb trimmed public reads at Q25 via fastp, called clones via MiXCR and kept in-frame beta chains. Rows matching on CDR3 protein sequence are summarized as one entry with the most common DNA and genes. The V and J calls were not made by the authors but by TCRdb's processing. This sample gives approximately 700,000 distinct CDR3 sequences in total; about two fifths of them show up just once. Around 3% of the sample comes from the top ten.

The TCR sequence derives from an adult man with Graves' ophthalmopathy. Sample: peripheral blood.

The DNA sequence is given as TGTGCCAGCAGTTTATCGCAAGGGAATGGTCAGCCCCAGCATTTT. This encodes CASSLSQGNGQPQHF. The chain uses TRBV19 and TRBJ1-5, with the D gene uncertain. From the cysteine up to the phenylalanine, the CDR3 has a length of 15 residues. Only the CDR3 DNA stays, 45 bases, in frame from base 1. V is shortened by 9 bases, J by 6 bases, and the region joining them spans 21 bases. The germline V gene (reference sequence) gives CDR1 as LNHDA and CDR2 as SQIVND.